This is a list of T cell receptor beta chains from one sample in a study of T cell changes during pregnancy in multiple sclerosis. Libraries were prepared by immunoSEQ multiplex PCR; TCRdb keeps only in-frame clonotypes and omits some of them. Counted here are under 45,000 clones, under 95% occurring once; the ten biggest clones make up around 4.8%. This specimen consisted of peripheral blood, obtained in the second trimester of pregnancy. The source is a female donor in good health, enrolled as a control in a pregnancy study. The CDR3 runs from the conserved cysteine through the conserved F or W. Each record gives: J gene, clone size, V gene, D gene, CDR3 DNA, CDR3 protein. The D gene is left open where the match is weak. Clone size is stated in some rows and not others, as once, few, many or a class when expanded.

TRBJ1-5,-,TRBV7-8,-,TGTGCCAGCAGCCTAACGGGGGGCAGGGAAAGTCAGCCCCAGCATTTT,CASSLTGGRESQPQHF
TRBJ2-2,-,TRBV19,-,TGTGCCAGTAGTACCGGATACAGGGCCACCGGGGAGCTGTTTTTT,CASSTGYRATGELFF
TRBJ1-3,-,TRBV5-1,TRBD1,TGCGCCAGCAGCTCGACAGGGGCCCTCTCTGGAAACACCATATATTTT,CASSSTGALSGNTIYF
TRBJ1-5,-,TRBV27,-,TGTGCCAGCAGATTCCGGGACAATCAGCCCCAGCATTTT,CASRFRDNQPQHF
TRBJ2-1,once,TRBV19,TRBD2,TGTGCCAGTAGTTCGAGCCCCGGGACTAGCGGGGGGACCAAATACAATGAGCAGTTCTTC,CASSSSPGTSGGTKYNEQFF
TRBJ2-1,-,TRBV19,TRBD2,TGTGCCAGTAGGGCGGGGCGGGAGGGAGGTGAGCAGTTCTTC,CASRAGREGGEQFF
TRBJ1-4,-,TRBV6-1,-,TGTGCCAGCAGTGACGGACGGGGAGTTGAAAAACTGTTTTTT,CASSDGRGVEKLFF
TRBJ2-3,-,TRBV9,-,TGTGCCAGCAGCGTAGCAAACGGAGGACGGGCTTATTTT,CASSVANGGRAYF
TRBJ2-1,once,TRBV5-1,TRBD2,TGCGCCAGCAGCTCCCCCTTTGGGGTGGGCGGGAGGACTAATGAGCAGTTCTTC,CASSSPFGVGGRTNEQFF
TRBJ2-1,-,TRBV7-6,TRBD2,TGTGCCAGCAGCGAGGGACTAGATCGCAATGAGCAGTTCTTC,CASSEGLDRNEQFF
TRBJ1-4,-,TRBV5-6,-,TGTGCCAGCAGCTGGAACAGGGAATCAAATGAAAAACTGTTTTTT,CASSWNRESNEKLFF
TRBJ2-7,-,TRBV27,-,TGTGCCAGCAGTTTGGGCAGTTCCGAGCAGTACTTC,CASSLGSSEQYF
TRBJ2-3,-,TRBV2,-,TGTGCCAGCAGTTCTTCAGATACGCAGTATTTT,CASSSSDTQYF
TRBJ1-6,-,TRBV10-3,-,TGTGCCAGGGTCTTGACAGGAGACAATAATTCACCCCTCCACTTT,CARVLTGDNNSPLHF
TRBJ2-3,-,TRBV28,TRBD2,TGTGCCTCGAGACTAGCGGGAGCACCAGATACGCAGTATTTT,CASRLAGAPDTQYF
TRBJ1-1,-,TRBV7-6,-,TGTGCCAGCAGCTCCGACAGGTCCACTGAAGCTTTCTTT,CASSSDRSTEAFF
TRBJ2-1,once,TRBV6-5,TRBD1,TGTGCCAGCAGACAGGGGGAACACTACAATGAGCAGTTCTTC,CASRQGEHYNEQFF
TRBJ2-1,once,TRBV10-3,TRBD1,TGTGCCATCAGAAGGGGAACAGGGGGGACCTCGGCCAATGAGCAGTTCTTC,CAIRRGTGGTSANEQFF
TRBJ2-2,-,TRBV9,TRBD2,TGTGCCAGCAGCGCTTTACTAGCGGGGACCGGGGAGCTGTTTTTT,CASSALLAGTGELFF
TRBJ2-5,-,TRBV18,-,TGTGCCAGCTCAAACCGGGACTACCAAGAGACCCAGTACTTC,CASSNRDYQETQYF
TRBJ2-7,-,TRBV9,TRBD2,TGTGCCAGCAGCGTGGGACTAGCGGAAGTCGAGCAGTACTTC,CASSVGLAEVEQYF
TRBJ1-3,-,TRBV28,-,TGTGCCAGCAGTTCCACAGGTTTCTCTGGAAACACCATATATTTT,CASSSTGFSGNTIYF
TRBJ1-5,-,TRBV11-2,-,TGTGCCAGCAGCTTAGGGGGGGGCCGGGGGCATCAGCCCCAGCATTTT,CASSLGGGRGHQPQHF
TRBJ1-1,-,TRBV9,-,TGTGCCAGCAGCGTAGACGACACACCTTACTCCGGCACTGAAGCTTTCTTT,CASSVDDTPYSGTEAFF
TRBJ1-2,-,TRBV15,-,TGTGCCACCAGCAGAGAATGGACACGTCCTGGCTACACCTTC,CATSREWTRPGYTF
TRBJ2-1,-,TRBV5-1,TRBD2,TGCGCCAGCAGCTTGGAACTAGCGGGAACGTACAATGAGCAGTTCTTC,CASSLELAGTYNEQFF